The 14 T cell receptor beta chains below all came from one sample that was sequenced in a study of T-cell reconstitution after alpha-beta-depleted transplantation in children. TCRbeta library construction was performed incorporating unique molecular identifiers. Each CDR3 protein gets one entry after TCRdb re-called the PCR reads with MiXCR. Among around 440,000 distinct CDR3 sequences listed, roughly 10% were seen once. Source: PBMCs, taken before TCRalphabeta/CD19-depleted stem cell transplant. All receptors derive from a child aged 2-9 years with inherited bone marrow failure, due to receive a stem cell transplant.

Ten or more counts support this clonotype. The rearrangement links TRBV28 to TRBJ2-1; unclear D gene. Germline loops: CDR1 MDHEN, CDR2 SYDVKM. The germline V and J ends were trimmed by 2 bases and 2 bases, with 10 bases remaining between them. The CDR3 spans 15 residues. CDR3: CASSLQSITYNEQFF. The CDR3 DNA is TGTGCCAGCAGTTTACAGAGCATTACCTACAATGAGCAGTTCTTC.

This clonotype was seen only a few times. The chain employs TRBV27 and TRBJ1-3; D not certain. The V end lost 3 bases, the J end lost 2 bases, and 8 bases lay between the germline ends. The germline gives CDR1 MNHEY, CDR2 SMNVEV (reference sequence). CDR3 length: 14 amino acids. The CDR3 region is CASSFLPPGNTIYF. CDR3 DNA sequence: TGTGCCAGCAGTTTCTTACCGCCTGGAAACACCATATATTTT.

This clonotype came up many times. The genes are TRBV5-1 and TRBJ1-1; a possible D gene is TRBD1 (5 bases). CDR1 and CDR2 (germline): SGHRS, YFSETQ. Trimming shortened V by 0 bases and J by 1 base, and 13 bases separated the two germline ends. The CDR3 runs to 16 residues. The CDR3: CASSLAVGRANTEAFF. The DNA for the CDR3 is TGCGCCAGCAGCTTGGCTGTAGGCAGGGCGAACACTGAAGCTTTCTTT.

V and J are TRBV19 and TRBJ2-1; 8 bases are a match to TRBD2. This CDR3 comprises 15 residues. Per germline, CDR1 LNHDA and CDR2 SQIVND (reference sequence). J gave up 6 bases and V 5 bases, and 9 bases lay outside the gene matches. CDR3 bases: TGTGCCAGTAGTGTGGGACTAGGCTTAGGCAATGAGCAGTTCTTC. Amino acids: CASSVGLGLGNEQFF.

The J gene is TRBJ2-5, the V gene TRBV13; D gene uncertain. The ends were cut back, 4 bases at V and 1 base at J, with 16 bases in the middle. This CDR3 is built from 16 residues. From germline, CDR1 is PRHDT and CDR2 FYEKMQ (reference sequence). CDR3 in DNA: TGTGCCAGCAGCTCGGCTGGAGCGCCGAGCCAAGAGACCCAGTACTTC. Encoded protein: CASSSAGAPSQETQYF.

This clonotype was counted ten times or more. The chain uses TRBV7-9 and TRBJ2-3; D is unresolved. Germline V CDR1 and CDR2: SEHNR, FQNEAQ (reference sequence). V was clipped by 1 base and J by 1 base, with 12 bases between them. This CDR3 region has 16 residues. CDR3 DNA: TGTGCCAGCAGCTTAGGGCCGCCCGACGGCACAGATACGCAGTATTTT. It translates to CASSLGPPDGTDTQYF.

Note on this clonotype: This sequence may be a read error, since a much larger clone differs from it by one base. This sequence joins TRBV27 and TRBJ2-1; 10 bases are shared with TRBD2. CDR3 size: 17 residues. CDR1 is MNHEY and CDR2 is SMNVEV in the germline V gene (reference sequence). In nucleotides, the CDR3 is TGTGCCAGCAGTTTGGGTCTCGGACTAGCGGCCTACAATCAGCAGTTCTTC. It yields the protein CASSLGLGLAAYNQQFF.

This clonotype was counted only a few times. The chain recombines TRBV24-1 with TRBJ2-4; perhaps TRBD1 as D (5 bases). CDR1 and CDR2 from the germline V gene are KGHDR and SFDVKD. The CDR3 is 17 residues long. Trimming cost V 6 bases and J 0 bases, with 17 bases left between them. The DNA of the CDR3 is TGTGCCACCAGTCTGAGAGATCAGGGATTAGCCAAAAACATTCAGTACTTC. Protein product: CATSLRDQGLAKNIQYF.

Details on this clonotype: At one end, the junction sequence differs from germline, possibly due to a read error. This chain links TRBV7-2 with TRBJ2-7, with 11 bases that match TRBD1. The germline V gene has CDR1 SGHTA and CDR2 FQGNSA. The CDR3 consists of 16 residues. The CDR3 DNA is TGTGTCAGCAGCTTAGCGGTGGGGACAGGGGGCTACGAGCAGTACTTC. Amino acid sequence: CVSSLAVGTGGYEQYF.

This clonotype was recorded many times. The rearrangement links TRBV3-1 to TRBJ2-1, with TRBD2 as a possible D gene (6 bases). V lost 7 bases and J 9 bases, leaving 10 bases between the germline ends. The CDR3 spans 11 residues. Germline lookup yields CDR1 LGHDT and CDR2 YNNKEL (reference sequence). The CDR3 loop is CASKRESEQFF. The CDR3 bases are TGTGCCAGCAAACGGGAGTCTGAGCAGTTCTTC.

This clonotype was detected a few times. The chain has TRBV5-4 and TRBJ1-2; 12 nucleotides align to TRBD1. J lost 11 bases, V lost 4 bases, and 12 bases had no gene match. Germline CDR1 reads SGHNT; CDR2 reads YYREEE (reference sequence). CDR3 length equals 15 residues. As DNA, the CDR3 is TGTGCCAGCAGCCCCCGGGGACAGGGGGCTTCCTGGTACACCTTC. It yields the protein CASSPRGQGASWYTF.

This clonotype was observed many times. The chain is built from TRBV5-1 and TRBJ2-1; TRBD1 matches 9 bases. V was clipped by 4 bases and J by 8 bases; unmatched bases: 10. Germline loops: CDR1 SGHRS, CDR2 YFSETQ. CDR3 length: 15 residues. CDR3 loop: CASSGRDRVSDEQFF. The DNA of the CDR3 is TGCGCCAGCAGCGGCCGGGACAGGGTGTCCGATGAGCAGTTCTTC.

This clonotype has at least ten counts. V is TRBV3-1 and J is TRBJ2-3, with 10 bases aligning to TRBD2. CDR1 is LGHDT and CDR2 is YNNKEL in the germline V gene (reference sequence). The CDR3 consists of 16 residues. V shed 1 base, J shed 5 bases, and the junction held 6 bases outside the gene matches. CDR3 residues: CASSQAGLAERDTQYF. Written as DNA, the CDR3 is TGTGCCAGCAGCCAAGCCGGACTAGCGGAGCGAGATACGCAGTATTTT.

To note about this clonotype: This may come from a read error, since a much larger clone is one base off. The V gene is TRBV7-8, the J gene TRBJ1-2; possibly TRBD1 for D (5 bases). V gave up 0 bases and J gave up 4 bases, with 15 bases separating them. CDR3 length equals 16 residues. Germline loops: CDR1 SGHVS, CDR2 FQNEAQ. For the CDR3, the DNA is TGTGCCAGCAGCTTAGCGTGCCAGGGACTCGGCTATGGCTACACCTTC. Translation: CASSLACQGLGYGYTF.